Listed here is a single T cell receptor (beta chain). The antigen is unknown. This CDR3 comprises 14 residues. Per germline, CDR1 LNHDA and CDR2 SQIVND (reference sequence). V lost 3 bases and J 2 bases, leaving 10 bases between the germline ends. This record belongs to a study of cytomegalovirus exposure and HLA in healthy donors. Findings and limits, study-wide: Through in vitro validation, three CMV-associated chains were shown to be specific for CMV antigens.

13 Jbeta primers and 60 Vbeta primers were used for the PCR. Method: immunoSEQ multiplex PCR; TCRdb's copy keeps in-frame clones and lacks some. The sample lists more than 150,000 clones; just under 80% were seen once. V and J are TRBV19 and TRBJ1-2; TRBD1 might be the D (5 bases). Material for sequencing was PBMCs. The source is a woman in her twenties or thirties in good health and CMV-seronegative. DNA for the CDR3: TGTGCCAGTAGTATGTACGGGGGGAACTATGGCTACACCTTC. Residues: CASSMYGGNYGYTF. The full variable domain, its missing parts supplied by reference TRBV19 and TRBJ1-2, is DGGITQSPKYLFRKEGQNVTLSCEQNLNHDAMYWYRQDPGQGLRLIYYSQIVNDFQKGDIAEGYSVSREKKESFPLTVTSAQKNPTAFYLCASSMYGGNYGYTFGSGTRLTVV.